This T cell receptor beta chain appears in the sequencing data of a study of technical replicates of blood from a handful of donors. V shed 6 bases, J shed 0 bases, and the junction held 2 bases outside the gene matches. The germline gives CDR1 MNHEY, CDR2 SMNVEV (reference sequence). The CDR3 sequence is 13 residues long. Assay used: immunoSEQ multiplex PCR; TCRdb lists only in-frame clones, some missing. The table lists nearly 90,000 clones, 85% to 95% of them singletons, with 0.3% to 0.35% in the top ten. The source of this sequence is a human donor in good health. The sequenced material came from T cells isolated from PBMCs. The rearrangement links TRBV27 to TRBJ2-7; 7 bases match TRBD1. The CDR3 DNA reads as TGTGCCAGCAGGGACAGGAGCTCCTACGAGCAGTACTTC. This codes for CASRDRSSYEQYF.